A single sample gave rise to the 2 T cell receptor beta chains below, sequenced in a study of early T cells in non-severe SARS-CoV-2 infection. TCRdb re-analysed the 5' RACE reads in MiXCR, keeping a single row per CDR3 protein. This table holds 85,000 to 100,000 distinct CDR3 sequences, under 15% found once. Sequencing was performed on whole blood. The receptors derive from an adult who was a healthcare worker with PCR-confirmed SARS-CoV-2 infection or an uninfected control (not recorded which).

This clonotype was observed a handful of times. The rearrangement uses TRBV6-5 and TRBJ2-1; D perhaps matches TRBD2 (7 bases). The CDR3 has 12 amino acids. V dropped 9 bases and J dropped 6 bases, with 12 bases sitting between them. Germline values: CDR1 MNHEY, CDR2 SVGAGI. This chain's CDR3 is CASTGRGNEQFF. CDR3 DNA sequence: TGTGCCAGTACAGGGAGGGGCAATGAGCAGTTCTTC.

In its sample, this clonotype was seen a few times. J is TRBJ1-6 and V is TRBV20-1, with D unresolved. Germline V CDR1 and CDR2: DFQATT, SNEGSKA (reference sequence). CDR3 length: 15 residues. Trimming removed 3 bases at V and 5 bases at J, with 14 bases between. As DNA, the CDR3 is TGCAGTGCTAGTGTCCCTGACGGAGATAATTCACCCCTCCACTTT. It is translated as CSASVPDGDNSPLHF.